The rows below give T cell receptor beta chains drawn from one sample of a study of CD4 T cells in relation to SARS-CoV-2 and coronaviruses. Their antigen targets remain unknown. Sequencing was performed with immunoSEQ multiplex PCR; in TCRdb, only in-frame clones are kept and a portion is missing. The data show about 22,000 clones, with about 70% seen just once and roughly 16% held by the top ten. Sequencing used CD4+ T cells from PBMCs, cultured in vitro. All receptors come from a human donor in good health. The CDR3 runs from the conserved cysteine through the conserved F or W. A D gene is named only where the DNA matches it firmly. Size values are once, few and many counts, or a class for expanded clones, and some rows have none.

j_call v_call clone_size d_call cdr3_aa cdr3_nt
TRBJ2-3 TRBV5-1 . TRBD1 CASSFGQGADTQYF TGCGCCAGCAGCTTTGGGCAGGGGGCAGATACGCAGTATTTT
TRBJ1-4 TRBV19 . TRBD1 CASSNPGQGDEKLFF TGTGCCAGTAGTAACCCGGGACAGGGGGATGAAAAACTGTTTTTT
TRBJ2-1 TRBV30 few . CAWRGTIGLNYNEQFF TGTGCCTGGAGGGGTACTATAGGACTTAACTACAATGAGCAGTTCTTC
TRBJ2-7 TRBV27 . . CASSLWAGSNEQYF TGTGCCAGCAGTTTATGGGCAGGGAGCAACGAGCAGTACTTC
TRBJ1-2 TRBV9 . TRBD1 CASSPRTGLDYGYTF TGTGCCAGCAGCCCCCGGACAGGGTTGGACTATGGCTACACCTTC
TRBJ2-7 TRBV29-1 . . CSTRDQGREQYF TGCAGCACCCGGGACCAAGGCCGGGAGCAGTACTTC
TRBJ2-7 TRBV27 . . CASMKSRDLPEQYF TGTGCCAGCATGAAAAGCAGGGACTTACCCGAGCAGTACTTC
TRBJ2-2 TRBV5-8 few . CASSRGTSGSGELFF TGTGCCAGCAGCCGAGGGACCTCGGGATCCGGGGAGCTGTTTTTT
TRBJ1-1 TRBV6-5 . TRBD1 CASRWTGGEGTEAFF TGTGCCAGCCGTTGGACAGGGGGCGAGGGAACTGAAGCTTTCTTT
TRBJ1-2 TRBV10-3 . . CAISVRVYYGYTF TGTGCCATCAGTGTGAGGGTCTACTATGGCTACACCTTC
TRBJ2-5 TRBV7-2 . . CASSLAWTGQETQYF TGTGCCAGCAGCTTAGCGTGGACGGGCCAAGAGACCCAGTACTTC
TRBJ1-2 TRBV20-1 . . CSASTGPPEGGYTF TGCAGTGCTAGTACGGGACCCCCTGAAGGTGGCTACACCTTC
TRBJ2-5 TRBV7-6 few TRBD2 CASSSGLAGERGTQYF TGTGCCAGCAGCTCCGGACTAGCGGGGGAACGGGGGACCCAGTACTTC
TRBJ2-7 TRBV4-1 . . CASSQDVGSYEQYF TGCGCCAGCAGCCAAGATGTCGGGTCCTACGAGCAGTACTTC
TRBJ2-1 TRBV18 . TRBD2 CASSPPGGRRDEQFF TGTGCCAGCTCACCACCGGGCGGGAGGCGTGATGAGCAGTTCTTC
TRBJ2-7 TRBV19 . TRBD1 CASATGDSSYEQYF TGTGCCAGCGCGACAGGGGACAGCTCCTACGAGCAGTACTTC
TRBJ2-1 TRBV19 . . CASSIGVGAGNEQFF TGTGCCAGTAGTATTGGGGTGGGAGCGGGCAATGAGCAGTTCTTC
TRBJ1-2 TRBV10-3 . TRBD1 CASEGGTGSSNYGYTF TGTGCCAGCGAGGGGGGGACAGGGTCCTCAAACTATGGCTACACCTTC
TRBJ1-4 TRBV6-1 . TRBD1 CASSEASTGGREKLFF TGTGCCAGCAGTGAAGCATCGACAGGGGGGCGTGAAAAACTGTTTTTT
TRBJ2-1 TRBV4-3 . TRBD1 CASSLARGQGPNEQFF TGCGCCAGCAGCCTAGCCCGCGGACAGGGGCCAAATGAGCAGTTCTTC
TRBJ2-2 TRBV7-8 . TRBD1 CASSLGGTGYQAGELFF TGTGCCAGCAGCTTAGGAGGGACAGGGTACCAAGCCGGGGAGCTGTTTTTT
TRBJ2-1 TRBV7-3 . TRBD2 CASSLETSGYNEQFF TGTGCCAGCAGCTTGGAGACTAGCGGCTACAATGAGCAGTTCTTC
TRBJ2-5 TRBV25-1 once TRBD2 CASISQSAGTSERGTQYF TGTGCCAGCATCTCACAGAGCGCCGGGACTAGCGAGAGGGGGACCCAGTACTTC
TRBJ1-1 TRBV9 . . CASSVDPDVNTEAFF TGTGCCAGCAGCGTAGACCCAGATGTAAACACTGAAGCTTTCTTT
TRBJ2-3 TRBV5-4 . TRBD1 CASSTTGTGVTDTQYF TGTGCCAGCAGCACCACCGGGACAGGGGTGACAGATACGCAGTATTTT
TRBJ1-3 TRBV6-5 . . CASSTDLGTIYF TGTGCCAGCAGTACAGATCTCGGCACCATATATTTT
TRBJ2-3 TRBV5-1 . TRBD2 CASSIGTSLDTQYF TGCGCCAGCAGCATAGGGACTAGTCTCGATACGCAGTATTTT
TRBJ2-1 TRBV19 . . CASSIAFTGNEQFF TGTGCCAGTAGTATCGCCTTTACTGGGAATGAGCAGTTCTTC
TRBJ1-5 TRBV6-5 once . CASSYKPNEGQPQHF TGTGCCAGCAGTTACAAACCAAACGAGGGGCAGCCCCAGCATTTT
TRBJ2-7 TRBV6-2/TRBV6-3 . . CASSPTDTYEQYF TGTGCCAGCAGTCCGACGGACACCTACGAGCAGTACTTC
TRBJ2-1 TRBV18 . . CASSPFRDGDYNEQFF TGTGCCAGCTCACCGTTCCGGGACGGAGACTACAATGAGCAGTTCTTC
TRBJ2-3 TRBV2 once . CATVGDGDTQYF TGTGCCACCGTGGGGGACGGAGATACGCAGTATTTT
TRBJ2-5 TRBV12-3/TRBV12-4 . . CASSFTRETQYF TGTGCCAGCAGTTTTACCCGGGAGACCCAGTACTTC